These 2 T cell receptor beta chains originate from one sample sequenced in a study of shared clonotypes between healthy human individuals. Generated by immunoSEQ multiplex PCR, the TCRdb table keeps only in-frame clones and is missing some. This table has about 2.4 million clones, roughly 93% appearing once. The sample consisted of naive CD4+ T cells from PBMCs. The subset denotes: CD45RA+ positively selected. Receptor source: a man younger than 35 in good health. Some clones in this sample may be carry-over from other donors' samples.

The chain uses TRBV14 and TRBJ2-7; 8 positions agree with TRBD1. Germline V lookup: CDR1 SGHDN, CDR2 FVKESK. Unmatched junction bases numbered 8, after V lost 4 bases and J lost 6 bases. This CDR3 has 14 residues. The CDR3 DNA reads TGTGCCAGCAGCCTGACTGCAGGGGGCGGCGAGCAGTACTTC. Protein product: CASSLTAGGGEQYF.

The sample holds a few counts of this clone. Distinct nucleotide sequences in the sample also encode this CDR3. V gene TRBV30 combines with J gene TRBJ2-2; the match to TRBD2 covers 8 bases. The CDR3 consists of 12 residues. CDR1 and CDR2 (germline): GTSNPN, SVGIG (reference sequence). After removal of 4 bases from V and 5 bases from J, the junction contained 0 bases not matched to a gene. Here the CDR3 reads CAWTSGTGELFF. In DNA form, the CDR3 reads TGTGCCTGGACTAGCGGGACCGGGGAGCTGTTTTTT.